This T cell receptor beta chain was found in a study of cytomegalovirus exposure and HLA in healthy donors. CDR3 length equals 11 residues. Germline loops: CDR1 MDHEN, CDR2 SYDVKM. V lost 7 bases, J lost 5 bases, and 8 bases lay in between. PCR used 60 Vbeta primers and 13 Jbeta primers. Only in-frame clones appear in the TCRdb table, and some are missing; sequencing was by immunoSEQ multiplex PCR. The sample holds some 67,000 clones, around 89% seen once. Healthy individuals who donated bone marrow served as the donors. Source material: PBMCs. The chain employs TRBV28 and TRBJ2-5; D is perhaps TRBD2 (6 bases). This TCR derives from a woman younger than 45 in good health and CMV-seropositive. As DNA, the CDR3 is TGTGCCAGCACCGGAGGGGAGACCCAGTACTTC. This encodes CASTGGETQYF. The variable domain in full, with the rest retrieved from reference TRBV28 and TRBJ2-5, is DVKVTQSSRYLVKRTGEKVFLECVQDMDHENMFWYRQDPGLGLRLIYFSYDVKMKEKGDIPEGYSVSREKKERFSLILESASTNQTSMYLCASTGGETQYFGPGTRLLVL.